Following are 30 T cell receptor beta chains from one sample sequenced in a study of blood T cell repertoires in COVID-19. Method: immunoSEQ multiplex PCR; TCRdb's copy keeps in-frame clones and lacks some. The table includes approximately 490,000 clones, 75% to 90% detected once. The sample taken for sequencing was PBMCs or T cells enriched from blood (not recorded which). These receptors were obtained from a woman aged 60-75 years who had recovered from COVID-19.

This clone was seen just once. V usage is TRBV2 and J usage is TRBJ2-1, with D perhaps matching TRBD1 (5 bases). The CDR3 has 15 residues. The germline CDR1 and CDR2 sequences are SNHLY and FYNNEI. V gave up 5 bases and J gave up 5 bases, with 16 bases separating them. CDR3 DNA sequence: TGTGCCAGCAGTCAGGAGCAGGGAACTAACAATGAGCAGTTCTTC. Translation: CASSQEQGTNNEQFF. The full variable domain, with the rest looked up from reference TRBV2 and TRBJ2-1, is EPEVTQTPSHQVTQMGQEVILRCVPISNHLYFYWYRQILGQKVEFLVSFYNNEISEKSEIFDDQFSVERPDGSNFTLKIRSTKLEDSAMYFCASSQEQGTNNEQFFGPGTRLTVL.

This chain links TRBV6-5 with TRBJ1-6; D unclear. The CDR3 spans 14 residues. Germline values: CDR1 MNHEY, CDR2 SVGAGI. The CDR3 DNA follows: TGTGCTGCGAGGTCTTGGTTGGATAATTCACCCCTCCACTTT. Protein sequence: CAARSWLDNSPLHF.

The chain is built from TRBV24-1 and TRBJ1-3; 8 bases map to TRBD1. CDR1 and CDR2 (germline): KGHDR, SFDVKD. The CDR3 sequence is 15 residues long. V lost 2 bases and J lost 7; bases outside the gene matches: 6. The CDR3 DNA is TGTGCCACCAGTGATTCTGGACAGGGTAGTAACACCATATATTTT. Residues: CATSDSGQGSNTIYF.

The V gene is TRBV29-1, the J gene TRBJ2-5; D is perhaps TRBD1 (5 bases). The CDR3 consists of 13 residues. Trimming took 1 base from V and 2 from J, leaving 8 bases between them. Germline CDR1 SQVTM, CDR2 ANQGSEA. CDR3 residues: CSVEGGIQETQYF. As DNA, the CDR3 is TGCAGCGTTGAAGGGGGCATACAAGAGACCCAGTACTTC.

This chain uses TRBV9 with TRBJ2-2, with TRBD1 as a possible D gene (6 bases). Germline V CDR1 and CDR2: SGDLS, YYNGEE. This CDR3 has 14 residues. Trimming pared 3 bases from V and 3 bases from J, leaving 9 bases between. The CDR3 loop is CASSDRAYTGELFF. The CDR3 nucleotides are TGTGCCAGCAGCGACAGGGCCTACACCGGGGAGCTGTTTTTT.

V usage is TRBV10-3 and J usage is TRBJ2-7, with 8 bases fitting TRBD2. Unmatched junction bases numbered 7, after V lost 0 bases and J lost 6 bases. CDR3 length: 15 amino acids. The germline V gene encodes CDR1 ENHRY and CDR2 SYGVKD. CDR3 in amino acids: CAISESAGAGGEQYV. In nucleotides, the CDR3 is TGTGCCATCAGTGAGTCGGCCGGGGCGGGGGGCGAGCAGTACGTC.

This clone was observed a few times. The chain joins TRBV5-1 to TRBJ2-3; possible D gene TRBD1, 6 bases. Trimming took off 1 base at V and 0 bases at J, with 9 bases between the two ends. The CDR3 covers 15 residues. Germline V gene data show CDR1 as SGHRS and CDR2 as YFSETQ. For the CDR3, the DNA is TGCGCCAGCAGCTTGCAGGGGCCCAGCACAGATACGCAGTATTTT. It is translated as CASSLQGPSTDTQYF.

The chain carries TRBV11-2 and TRBJ1-2, with 9 bases fitting TRBD1. Germline V CDR1 and CDR2: SGHAT, FQNNGV. V gave up 4 bases and J gave up 8 bases; unmatched junction bases: 11. This CDR3 is 15 amino acids long. The CDR3 region is CASSSLFRTGDGYTF. CDR3 sequence (DNA): TGTGCCAGCAGCTCTCTATTCAGGACAGGGGACGGCTACACCTTC.

This clone was picked up one time. The chain couples TRBV2 to TRBJ2-1; 8 nucleotides agree with TRBD2. The CDR3 extends over 15 amino acids. Germline-derived CDR1 and CDR2 are SNHLY and FYNNEI. V shed 6 bases, J shed 8 bases, and the junction held 12 bases outside the gene matches. In nucleotides, the CDR3 is TGTGCCAGCAGCCCGGTGGGTAGCGGGGCCTATGAGCAGTTCTTC. Residues: CASSPVGSGAYEQFF. Complete variable domain (other parts from reference TRBV2 and TRBJ2-1): EPEVTQTPSHQVTQMGQEVILRCVPISNHLYFYWYRQILGQKVEFLVSFYNNEISEKSEIFDDQFSVERPDGSNFTLKIRSTKLEDSAMYFCASSPVGSGAYEQFFGPGTRLTVL.

The chain carries TRBV13 and TRBJ2-3; TRBD2 aligns across 10 bases. J lost 5 bases, V lost 1 base, and 12 bases had no gene match. Looked up from germline, CDR1 is PRHDT and CDR2 is FYEKMQ (reference sequence). CDR3 length equals 18 residues. This chain's CDR3 is CASSLEGSGGVQGDTQYF. The CDR3 DNA follows: TGTGCCAGCAGCTTAGAAGGGAGCGGGGGGGTCCAAGGAGATACGCAGTATTTT.

The gene calls are TRBV3-1 (or the pseudogene TRBV3-2) and TRBJ1-1; maybe TRBD1 (6 bases). CDR3 length equals 15 residues. Trimming cost V 1 base and J 6 bases, with 15 bases left between them. CDR1 and CDR2 from the germline V gene are LGHDT and YNNKEL (reference sequence). The CDR3 sequence: CASSQVSAGVSEAFF. In DNA form, the CDR3 reads TGTGCCAGCAGCCAAGTCTCGGCAGGGGTTTCTGAAGCTTTCTTT.

A few counts support this clone. V usage is TRBV10-1 and J usage is TRBJ1-5; D unresolved. CDR1 and CDR2 (germline): WNHNN, SYGVQD (reference sequence). This CDR3 has 15 residues. V was clipped by 10 bases and J by 3 bases, with 19 bases between them. CDR3 sequence: CANTSTYKINQPQHF. CDR3 bases: TGCGCCAACACTTCGACTTATAAGATCAATCAGCCCCAGCATTTT.

This chain joins TRBV11-2 and TRBJ2-3, with a tentative D call TRBD2 (7 bases). The CDR3 runs to 16 residues. The V gene's germline CDR1 is SGHAT and CDR2 FQNNGV. Between the trimmed V and J ends, which lost 5 bases and 2 bases, there was a span of 17 bases. CDR3 nucleotide sequence: TGTGCCAGCAGCCCGGGGGGCAGTAGGACCACAGATACGCAGTATTTT. Protein sequence: CASSPGGSRTTDTQYF. The variable domain in full, completed from reference TRBV11-2 and TRBJ2-3, reads EAGVAQSPRYKIIEKRQSVAFWCNPISGHATLYWYQQILGQGPKLLIQFQNNGVVDDSQLPKDRFSAERLKGVDSTLKIQPAKLEDSAVYLCASSPGGSRTTDTQYFGPGTRLTVL.

The chain's CDR3 is CASSPRTGRNTEAFF. CDR3 in DNA: TGTGCCAGCAGCCCCCGGACAGGGAGAAACACTGAAGCTTTCTTT. The chain has TRBV7-9 and TRBJ1-1; 8 positions agree with TRBD1. Germline values: CDR1 SEHNR, CDR2 FQNEAQ (reference sequence). V shed 5 bases and J 2 bases; nucleotides not matched to a gene: 7. There are 15 residues in the CDR3.

V and J are TRBV27 and TRBJ1-5; 8 nucleotides agree with TRBD1. V shed 3 bases and J 6 bases; nucleotides not matched to a gene: 13. Looked up from germline, CDR1 is MNHEY and CDR2 is SMNVEV (reference sequence). CDR3 length equals 17 residues. CDR3: CASSFAPGRGQGQPQHF. The CDR3 DNA sequence: TGTGCCAGCAGTTTCGCCCCAGGCAGGGGGCAAGGTCAGCCCCAGCATTTT.

A few counts support this clone. The chain uses TRBV5-1 and TRBJ1-5; 9 positions match TRBD1. From germline, CDR1 is SGHRS and CDR2 YFSETQ. This CDR3 is built from 15 residues. Germline trimming cut 3 bases from V and 5 bases from J; bases unmatched to any gene: 6. The CDR3: CASSSGTGTDQPQHF. The CDR3 coding sequence is TGCGCCAGCAGCTCCGGGACAGGGACGGATCAGCCCCAGCATTTT.

V is TRBV9 and J is TRBJ2-1; the D gene is possibly TRBD1 (5 bases). V lost 4 bases to trimming and J lost 8 bases, with 10 bases between them. CDR3 length: 12 amino acids. CDR1 SGDLS and CDR2 YYNGEE come from the germline V gene. DNA of the CDR3: TGTGCCAGCAGCTCCAGGACATATGAGCAGTTCTTC. Translated: CASSSRTYEQFF. Full variable domain (missing parts from reference TRBV9 and TRBJ2-1): DSGVTQTPKHLITATGQRVTLRCSPRSGDLSVYWYQQSLDQGLQFLIQYYNGEERAKGNILERFSAQQFPDLHSELNLSSLELGDSALYFCASSSRTYEQFFGPGTRLTVL.

This chain uses TRBV10-3 with TRBJ1-2; D is perhaps TRBD1 (6 bases). V lost 8 bases to trimming and J lost 2 bases, with 18 bases between them. This CDR3 is 15 amino acids long. Germline assignment: CDR1 ENHRY and CDR2 SYGVKD. DNA for the CDR3: TGTGCCATCGGGGACGAGGGGGGGCACAACTATGGCTACACCTTC. This translates into CAIGDEGGHNYGYTF.

The J gene is TRBJ2-2, the V gene TRBV18, with 8 nucleotides matching TRBD1. This CDR3 has 15 residues. After removal of 4 bases from V and 4 bases from J, the junction contained 5 bases not matched to a gene. The germline CDR1 and CDR2 sequences are KGHSH and LQKENI. The CDR3 bases are TGTGCCAGCTCACAGGGACAGGCCATCACCGGGGAGCTGTTTTTT. Amino acids: CASSQGQAITGELFF.

On this clone itself: Other DNA sequences of this sample code for an identical CDR3. The chain employs TRBV10-3 and TRBJ1-5; no clear D. Germline V gene lookup returns CDR1 ENHRY and CDR2 SYGVKD. Trimming took off 0 bases at V and 4 bases at J, with 10 bases between the two ends. The CDR3 length is 15 residues. CDR3 DNA sequence: TGTGCCATCAGTGAGTCGTCGGGAGGGAATCAGCCCCAGCATTTT. It encodes CAISESSGGNQPQHF.

This chain links TRBV10-3 with TRBJ2-1; D unclear. The germline V gene has CDR1 ENHRY and CDR2 SYGVKD. This CDR3 is 13 amino acids long. The V and J ends lost 4 bases and 4 bases respectively, with 8 bases between them. The CDR3 is CAISVDLYNEQFF. DNA of the CDR3: TGTGCCATCAGTGTTGACTTATACAATGAGCAGTTCTTC.

The chain joins TRBV11-3 to TRBJ2-5; 7 bases line up with TRBD2. Germline V CDR1 and CDR2: SGHNT, YENEEA. This CDR3 contains 16 residues. J was trimmed by 5 bases and V by 5 bases; bases with no gene match: 14. The CDR3 sequence: CASSTRWGGELETQYF. The CDR3 DNA sequence: TGTGCCAGCAGCACCCGGTGGGGGGGGGAGCTTGAGACCCAGTACTTC.

The rearrangement links TRBV5-4 to TRBJ1-1, with D possibly TRBD1 on 5 matching bases. In germline, CDR1 is SGHNT, CDR2 YYREEE (reference sequence). Deletions cut 0 bases from V and 4 bases from J, with 7 bases between. This CDR3 region has 13 residues. As DNA, the CDR3 is TGTGCCAGCAGCTTGGATAGGGGCACTGAAGCTTTCTTT. Amino acids: CASSLDRGTEAFF.

With respect to this clone: The identical CDR3 is also encoded by other nucleotide sequences in the sample. The V call is TRBV2, the J call TRBJ2-3, with no clear D. V shed 5 bases and J shed 2 bases, with 2 bases lying between them. This CDR3 has 11 residues. The germline CDR1 and CDR2 sequences are SNHLY and FYNNEI. CDR3: CASSLTDTQYF. The DNA of the CDR3 is TGTGCCAGCAGTCTCACAGATACGCAGTATTTT.

This chain connects TRBV27 to TRBJ2-6, with D unresolved. Germline V gives CDR1 MNHEY, CDR2 SMNVEV (reference sequence). V lost 8 bases to trimming and J lost 0 bases, with 5 bases between them. The CDR3 loop spans 13 amino acids. The CDR3 region is CASRSSGANVLTF. The CDR3 DNA follows: TGTGCCAGCCGGAGCTCTGGGGCCAACGTCCTGACTTTC.

V gene TRBV19 combines with J gene TRBJ1-1, with D possibly matching TRBD1 (6 bases). V was shortened by 4 bases and J by 4 bases, with 22 bases between the two germline ends. The CDR3 loop spans 17 amino acids. Germline CDR1 is LNHDA and CDR2 is SQIVND (reference sequence). The CDR3 DNA is TGTGCCAGTAGTACTCGTCCCGGGACACCCCGGGGCACTGAAGCTTTCTTT. Translated, it gives CASSTRPGTPRGTEAFF.

This clone is a singleton in its sample. V gene TRBV5-1 combines with J gene TRBJ1-3, with 9 bases matching TRBD1. Per the germline V gene, CDR1 is SGHRS and CDR2 is YFSETQ. J lost 2 bases, V lost 1 base, and 7 bases had no gene match. This CDR3 contains 17 residues. CDR3 coding DNA: TGCGCCAGCAGCTTGTTTTCAGGACAGGGGACTGGAAACACCATATATTTT. Encoded protein: CASSLFSGQGTGNTIYF.

This clone was seen a few times. This chain connects TRBV5-4 to TRBJ2-2, with D possibly being TRBD1 (5 bases). Trimming removed 0 bases at V and 4 bases at J, with 16 bases between. In germline, CDR1 is SGHNT, CDR2 YYREEE (reference sequence). This CDR3 region has 17 residues. The CDR3 protein is CASSLGTQQGRTGELFF. The CDR3 coding sequence is TGTGCCAGCAGCTTGGGAACACAGCAGGGTCGCACCGGGGAGCTGTTTTTT. The variable domain in full, completed from reference TRBV5-4 and TRBJ2-2, reads ETGVTQSPTHLIKTRGQQVTLRCSSQSGHNTVSWYQQALGQGPQFIFQYYREEENGRGNFPPRFSGLQFPNYSSELNVNALELDDSALYLCASSLGTQQGRTGELFFGEGSRLTVL.

The chain employs TRBV5-1 and TRBJ1-1; D unresolved. This CDR3 contains 14 residues. V was pared by 4 bases and J by 4 bases, with 14 bases between. Germline CDR1 and CDR2: SGHRS and YFSETQ. CDR3 loop: CASSPLSSGTEAFF. The CDR3 nucleotides read TGCGCCAGCAGCCCCCTATCATCCGGCACTGAAGCTTTCTTT.

This chain joins TRBV12-3 or TRBV12-4 and TRBJ1-4, with 7 bases aligning to TRBD1. V lost 6 bases, J lost 10 bases, and 8 bases stayed unmatched. CDR3 size: 13 residues. CDR3 loop: CASSLSGDRKLFF. In DNA, the CDR3 is TGTGCCAGCAGCCTCTCTGGGGACAGAAAACTGTTTTTT.